This TCR beta chain was documented in a study of blood T cell repertoires in COVID-19 (dated by TCRdb to the early 2020s). About the full investigation: Collaborator samples came from the United States, Italy and Spain and covered acute and convalescent phases of COVID-19. The prospective study material was composed of cDNA or gDNA derived from T cells, B-cell-depleted T cells, or PBMCs. The dataset comprised deeply sampled blood TCRbeta repertoires from subjects exposed to, actively infected with, or recovered from COVID-19. The repertoires were released in a freely available public database intended as a resource for research on the immune response to SARS-CoV-2. The samples were drawn from two sources: the first 160 participants of the ongoing ImmuneRACE study, and 1,254 subjects contributed by 6 global collaborators. Nearly every sample came with metadata listing a de-identified subject ID, COVID-19 status, age in years and sex. Where available, HLA class I and class II types were obtained from metadata supplied by the sample provider rather than from assay-based typing.

The germline V gene gives CDR1 as SGHDN and CDR2 as FVKESK. V is pruned by 6 bases and J by 4 bases, leaving 4 bases of the junction without a gene match. The CDR3 holds 15 amino acids from the cysteine to the phenylalanine. Only the CDR3 part of the read is kept: 45 bases, read in frame from the first base. Whole blood was collected in K2EDTA tubes by collaborating institutions according to the institutions' own protocols. Collaborator samples were shipped for TCRbeta analysis as frozen whole blood, isolated PBMCs, or DNA extracted from either sample type. The immunoSEQ Assay, a bias-controlled multiplex PCR, was used to amplify TCRbeta CDR3 regions from genomic DNA. Processing in the source paper ran as follows. Within the assay, amplification of reference gene primers was used to estimate how many nucleated cells each sample contained. Sequence reads were collapsed and filtered to measure the absolute abundance of every unique TCRbeta CDR3 rearrangement. For each sample, productive Simpson clonality was calculated by taking the square root of Simpson's diversity index across productive rearrangements. In its TCRdb copy, this immuneACCESS table keeps in-frame sequences only and misses some clones. Where compared with another copy, unresolved V genes explain less than half of these, and the others have no known cause. V, J and clone size are taken as reported in that table, and D and trimming were inferred from the DNA itself. The sample contains 2,500 to 3,500 clones, 75% to 90% of them found a single time. The ten largest clones represent 6% to 6.5% of the sample.

Summary of the overall study and its limitations: Clinical and demographic metadata were provided uncurated, with the amount varying by source and participant.

With regard to this clone: The specificity of this receptor is unknown. Base qualities were left out, and no much larger clone turns up one base away.

The rearrangement joined TRBV14 to TRBJ2-1; 12 nucleotides in the junction match TRBD2. The receptor was isolated from a human donor with active COVID-19. The donor label of this sample is uncertain. Sequenced sample: peripheral blood. The nucleotide sequence reads TGTGCCAGCAGGTCGACTAGCGGGAGTTACAATGAGCAGTTCTTC. The translation is CASRSTSGSYNEQFF.